This passage covers 7 T cell receptor beta chains from one sample sequenced in a study of response to subunit inactivated influenza vaccine. From the RT-PCR reads, TCRdb called clonotypes with MiXCR, one entry per CDR3 protein. Of 200,000 to 250,000 distinct CDR3 sequences in the sample, 12% were seen once. Sequenced here: non-naive T cells sorted from PBMCs, sampled 14 to 15 days before vaccination. Receptor source: a man aged 50-59 years who received an inactivated influenza vaccine.

This clonotype has more than one count but fewer than ten. This chain connects TRBV27 to TRBJ2-7; the D is unclear. Trimming removed 5 bases at V and 2 bases at J, with 19 bases between. The CDR3 is 16 amino acids. CDR1 MNHEY and CDR2 SMNVEV come from the germline V gene (reference sequence). DNA for the CDR3: TGTGCCAGCAGTCCCGACCCCAGGCCTTCGCCCTACGAGCAGTACTTC. Its translation is CASSPDPRPSPYEQYF.

This clonotype appeared a few times. The rearrangement uses TRBV4-1 and TRBJ2-5; D call uncertain. With 4 bases removed from V and 5 bases from J, the gap between germline ends came to 14 bases. Germline V gene lookup returns CDR1 MGHRA and CDR2 YSYEKL. This CDR3 has 14 residues. The CDR3 DNA reads TGCGCCAGCAGCCCCTGGACGTTAGGGGAGACCCAGTACTTC. This sequence encodes CASSPWTLGETQYF.

This clonotype turned up a few times. The CDR3 region has the DNA TGTGCCAGCAGTTACGGGACTAGCGGGACCTACTCCTACGAGCAGTACTTC. It is translated as CASSYGTSGTYSYEQYF. V is TRBV27 and J is TRBJ2-7; 13 bases are a match to TRBD2. Germline assignment: CDR1 MNHEY and CDR2 SMNVEV (reference sequence). The CDR3 covers 17 residues. Trimming removed 4 bases from V and 0 bases from J; junction bases left unmatched: 6.

This clonotype was counted at least ten times. J is TRBJ2-3 and V is TRBV6-1; D is ambiguous. Trimming removed 6 bases from V and 1 base from J, with 8 bases in between. This CDR3 is built from 13 residues. The germline gives CDR1 MNHNS, CDR2 SASEGT. The DNA for the CDR3 is TGTGCCAGCAGGACGGGTGGCACAGATACGCAGTATTTT. Its translation: CASRTGGTDTQYF.

This clonotype occurred a few times. The rearrangement uses TRBV7-2 and TRBJ2-5; TRBD1 or TRBD2 may be the D gene (5 bases each). Germline assignment: CDR1 SGHTA and CDR2 FQGNSA. The germline V and J ends were trimmed by 6 bases and 2 bases, with 10 bases remaining between them. This CDR3 has 13 amino acids. CDR3 protein: CASRPGAQETQYF. CDR3 coding DNA: TGTGCCAGCAGGCCCGGGGCGCAAGAGACCCAGTACTTC.

This clonotype was detected many times. The chain combines TRBV5-1 with TRBJ2-1; the match to TRBD2 covers 11 bases. From germline, CDR1 is SGHRS and CDR2 YFSETQ. This CDR3 has 15 amino acids. The V gene end was trimmed by 3 bases and the J gene end by 6 bases; junction bases not matched to a gene: 5. The CDR3 region has the DNA TGCGCCAGCAGCTCCGGACTAGCGGGTTTCAATGAGCAGTTCTTC. This gives the protein CASSSGLAGFNEQFF. The full variable domain, rest sourced from reference TRBV5-1 and TRBJ2-1, is KAGVTQTPRYLIKTRGQQVTLSCSPISGHRSVSWYQQTPGQGLQFLFEYFSETQRNKGNFPGRFSGRQFSNSRSEMNVSTLELGDSALYLCASSSGLAGFNEQFFGPGTRLTVL.

This chain joins TRBV27 and TRBJ2-7; D may be TRBD2 (5 bases). V shed 5 bases and J shed 6 bases, with 20 bases lying between them. The germline V gene encodes CDR1 MNHEY and CDR2 SMNVEV (reference sequence). The CDR3 is 15 residues long. The CDR3 DNA follows: TGTGCCAGCAGTCCCTTGAGGGAAGGACCCTCCGAGCAGTACTTC. Its protein is CASSPLREGPSEQYF.